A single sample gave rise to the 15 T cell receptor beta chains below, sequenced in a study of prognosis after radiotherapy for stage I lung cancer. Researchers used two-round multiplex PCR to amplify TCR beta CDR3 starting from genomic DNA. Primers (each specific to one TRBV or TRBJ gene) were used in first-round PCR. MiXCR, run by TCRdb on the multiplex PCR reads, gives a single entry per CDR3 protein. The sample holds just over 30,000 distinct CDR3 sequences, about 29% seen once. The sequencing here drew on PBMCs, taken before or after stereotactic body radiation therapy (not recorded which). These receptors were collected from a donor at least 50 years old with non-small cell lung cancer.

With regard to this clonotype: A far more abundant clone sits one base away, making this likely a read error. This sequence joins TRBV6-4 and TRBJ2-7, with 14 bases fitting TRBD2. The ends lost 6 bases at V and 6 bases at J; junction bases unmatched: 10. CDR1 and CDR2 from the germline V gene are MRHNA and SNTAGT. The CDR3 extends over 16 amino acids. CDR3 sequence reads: CASRPGLAGVPREQYF. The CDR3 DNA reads TGTGCCAGCAGACCGGGACTAGCGGGAGTGCCGCGCGAGCAGTACTTC.

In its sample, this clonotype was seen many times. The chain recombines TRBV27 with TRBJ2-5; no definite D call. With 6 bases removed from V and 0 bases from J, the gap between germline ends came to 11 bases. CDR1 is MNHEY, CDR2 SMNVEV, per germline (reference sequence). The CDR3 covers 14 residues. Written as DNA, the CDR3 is TGTGCCAGCAGCTCCCGTCGGAACCAAGAGACCCAGTACTTC. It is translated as CASSSRRNQETQYF.

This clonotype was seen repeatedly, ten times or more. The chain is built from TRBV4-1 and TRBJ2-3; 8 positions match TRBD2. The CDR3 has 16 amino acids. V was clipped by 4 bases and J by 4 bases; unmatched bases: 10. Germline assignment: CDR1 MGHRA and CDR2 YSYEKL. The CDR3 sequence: CASSPGLVGGADTQYF. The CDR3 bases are TGCGCCAGCAGCCCGGGACTAGTAGGAGGCGCAGATACGCAGTATTTT.

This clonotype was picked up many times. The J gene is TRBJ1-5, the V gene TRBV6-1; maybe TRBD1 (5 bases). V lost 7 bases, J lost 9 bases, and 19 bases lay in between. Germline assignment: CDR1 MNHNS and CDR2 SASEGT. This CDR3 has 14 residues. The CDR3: CASMWEQAFGPQHF. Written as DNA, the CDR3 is TGTGCCAGCATGTGGGAACAGGCGTTTGGGCCCCAGCATTTT.

As DNA, the CDR3 is TGTGCCAGCAGCTCAACCTCTAGCGGGATCGAGCAGTACTTC. Its protein product is CASSSTSSGIEQYF. This chain connects TRBV9 to TRBJ2-7, with 9 positions matching TRBD2. From germline, CDR1 is SGDLS and CDR2 YYNGEE. CDR3 length: 14 residues. J lost 6 bases, V lost 4 bases, and 8 bases had no gene match.

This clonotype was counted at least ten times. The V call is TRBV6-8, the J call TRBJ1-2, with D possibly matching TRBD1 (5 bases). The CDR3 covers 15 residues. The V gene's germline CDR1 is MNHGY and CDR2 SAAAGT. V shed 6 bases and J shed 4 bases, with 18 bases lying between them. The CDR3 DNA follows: TGTGCCAGCAGGTTGACAGCGGCTCAAATCTATGGCTACACCTTC. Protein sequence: CASRLTAAQIYGYTF.

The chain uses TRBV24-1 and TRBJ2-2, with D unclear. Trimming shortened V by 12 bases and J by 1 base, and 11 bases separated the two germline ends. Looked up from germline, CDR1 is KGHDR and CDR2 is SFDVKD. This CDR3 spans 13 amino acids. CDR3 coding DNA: TGTGCCTCTTTCGACGGGAACACCGGGGAGCTGTTTTTT. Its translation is CASFDGNTGELFF.

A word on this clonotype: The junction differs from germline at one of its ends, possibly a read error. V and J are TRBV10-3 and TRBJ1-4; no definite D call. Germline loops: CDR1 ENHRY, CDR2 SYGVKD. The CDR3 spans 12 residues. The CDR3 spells CAISATNDKLFF. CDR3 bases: TGTGCCATTAGTGCAACTAATGACAAACTGTTTTTT.

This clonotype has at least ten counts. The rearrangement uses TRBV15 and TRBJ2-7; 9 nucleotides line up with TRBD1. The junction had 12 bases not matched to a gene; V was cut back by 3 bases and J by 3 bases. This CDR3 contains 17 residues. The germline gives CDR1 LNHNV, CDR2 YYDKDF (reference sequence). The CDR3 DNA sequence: TGTGCCACCAGCAGTTTTACCTCCGGGACAGGGATCTACGAGCAGTACTTC. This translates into CATSSFTSGTGIYEQYF.

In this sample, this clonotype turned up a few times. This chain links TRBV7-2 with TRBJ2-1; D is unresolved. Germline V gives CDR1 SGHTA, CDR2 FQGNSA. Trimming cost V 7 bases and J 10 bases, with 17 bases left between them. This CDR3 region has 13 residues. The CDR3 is CASTGLWVGEQFF. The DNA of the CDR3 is TGTGCCAGCACCGGGTTGTGGGTGGGCGAGCAGTTCTTC.

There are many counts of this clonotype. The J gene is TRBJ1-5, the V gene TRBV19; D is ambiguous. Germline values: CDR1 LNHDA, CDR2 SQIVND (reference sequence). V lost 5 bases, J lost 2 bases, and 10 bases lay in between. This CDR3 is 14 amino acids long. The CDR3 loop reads CASSRPPGNQPQHF. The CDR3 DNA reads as TGTGCCAGTAGTCGTCCCCCAGGCAATCAGCCCCAGCATTTT. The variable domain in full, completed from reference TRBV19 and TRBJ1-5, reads DGGITQSPKYLFRKEGQNVTLSCEQNLNHDAMYWYRQDPGQGLRLIYYSQIVNDFQKGDIAEGYSVSREKKESFPLTVTSAQKNPTAFYLCASSRPPGNQPQHFGDGTRLSIL.

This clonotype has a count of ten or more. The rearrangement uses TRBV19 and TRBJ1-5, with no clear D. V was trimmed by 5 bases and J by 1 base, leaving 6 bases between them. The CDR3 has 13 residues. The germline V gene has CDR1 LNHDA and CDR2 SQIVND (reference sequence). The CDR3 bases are TGTGCCAGTAGTCCTCAGAGCAATCAGCCCCAGCATTTT. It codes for CASSPQSNQPQHF.

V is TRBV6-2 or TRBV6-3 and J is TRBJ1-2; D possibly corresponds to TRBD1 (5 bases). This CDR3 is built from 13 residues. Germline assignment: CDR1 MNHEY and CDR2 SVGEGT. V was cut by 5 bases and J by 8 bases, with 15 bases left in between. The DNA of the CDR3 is TGTGCCAGCAGTGTACAGGTGGCTGTCGGCTACACCTTC. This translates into CASSVQVAVGYTF.

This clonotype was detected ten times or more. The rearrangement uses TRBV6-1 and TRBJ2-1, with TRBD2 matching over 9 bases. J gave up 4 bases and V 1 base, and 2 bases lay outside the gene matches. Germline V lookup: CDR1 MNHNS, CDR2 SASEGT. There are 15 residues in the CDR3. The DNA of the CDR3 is TGTGCCAGCAGTGAAGATACTAGCGGGTACAATGAGCAGTTCTTC. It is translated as CASSEDTSGYNEQFF.

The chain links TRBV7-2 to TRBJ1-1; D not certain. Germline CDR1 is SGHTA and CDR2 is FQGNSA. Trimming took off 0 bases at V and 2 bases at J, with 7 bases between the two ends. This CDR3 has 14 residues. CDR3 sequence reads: CASSLAVPNTEAFF. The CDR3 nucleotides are TGTGCCAGCAGCTTAGCCGTACCTAACACTGAAGCTTTCTTT.